Sequencing of this T cell receptor (beta chain) was carried out in a study of T cells in Graves' hyperthyroidism and ophthalmopathy (dated by TCRdb to the late 2010s). As for the study more broadly: Peripheral blood samples were taken at the time of initial diagnosis, prior to any treatment. Whether ophthalmopathy could be predicted prospectively was tested in an independent validation cohort made up of approximately 19 hyperthyroidism patients plus 17 patients who later progressed to ophthalmopathy. The approximately 90 discovery patients were divided at random into training and test sets in a 7:3 ratio. The study also compared thyroid tissue and blood T-cell repertoires from 5 to 7 Graves' hyperthyroidism patients. The paper reports TCR Vbeta CDR3 sequencing of fewer than 150 peripheral blood samples: approximately 41 ophthalmopathy, roughly 80 hyperthyroidism and approximately 17 progressor patients. After blood sampling, hyperthyroidism patients were treated with methimazole at a starting dose of 30 mg daily, and ophthalmopathy patients were treated with high-dose intravenous methylprednisolone. To identify TCR V-J signatures that set the groups apart, the researchers used a discovery cohort of 90 to 100 patients, made up of 40 to 45 with Graves' ophthalmopathy and 55 to 65 with stable Graves' hyperthyroidism.

Amplification of TCR beta CDR3 regions was carried out from RNA transcripts. The first round of RT-PCR for the TCR CDR3 was performed with the HTBI primer set and the Qiagen OneStep RT-PCR kit. The libraries were constructed in a second round of multiplex PCR and then size-selected and purified. Sequencing of the libraries was done on an Illumina HiSeq2000 using paired-end 100 bp reads. The authors' pipeline ran thus. Raw data were processed with SOAPnuke, discarding reads with adapters, uncalled bases, mean Phred below 15, or no exact constant-primer or identifier match. COPE v1.2.5 was used to merge high-quality paired reads, and clonotypes were defined as unique nucleotide sequences. MiTCR v1.1 was used to align the clonotypes against IMGT TRBV, TRBD and TRBJ reference segments. The analysis was restricted to V-J combinations with a frequency above 0.0001, which together covered 99.2% of the repertoires. A TCS score was defined as the ratio of F50 (clonal expansion) to E x V (chaos), with BLOSUM62-based TCRdist applied between CDR3 peptides within each V-J. Welch's t-statistics and random forest reduced roughly 540 V-J features to roughly 13, which were used in a naive Bayes classifier (R e1071). TCRdb applied fastp at Q25 and MiXCR to the public reads, then kept only in-frame beta chains. Every entry covers one CDR3 protein and lists the most common genes and DNA from its rows. These V and J calls are TCRdb output, not the study's own analysis. The table for this sample lists approximately 510,000 distinct CDR3 sequences; roughly 20% of them were counted only once. Around 27% of the sample is held by the ten biggest clonotypes.

Notes on this clonotype: The specificity of this receptor is unknown. A much larger clone differs from this one at a single base, so this may be a read error.

A patient counted as having stable Graves' hyperthyroidism if no progression to ophthalmopathy occurred over 18 months of follow-up. The hyperthyroidism patients were between 18 and 65 years old and newly diagnosed, with a disease duration of less than 2 months. Patients with uncontrolled infections, other autoimmune diseases, pregnancy or lactation were excluded. Diagnoses relied on clinical symptoms, serum thyroxine and TRAb, thyroid ultrasound and orbital computed tomography. PBMCs were separated from roughly 9.3 ml of fresh peripheral blood using Ficoll-Paque density gradient centrifugation. Total RNA was extracted using Trizol reagent, and RNA quality was assessed on an Agilent 2100 Bioanalyzer. Here is what the overall study found, with its caveats: In validation, the model predicted progression to ophthalmopathy with around 71% sensitivity and around 72% specificity, a median of about 6.7 months before onset. A model built on a 13 V-J signature distinguished ophthalmopathy from stable hyperthyroidism, reaching 85% to 90% sensitivity and 81.08% specificity in cross-validation and 80%/75% in testing. Blood samples also contained most of the expanded thyroid clonotypes (frequency above 0.001), which suggests that blood repertoires may reflect thyroid immune responses. Sample size was not statistically predetermined, and investigators were not blinded to group allocation.

The germline V gene gives CDR1 as MNHNS and CDR2 as SASEGT. The V end loses 5 bases and the J end loses 1 base, and a stretch of 8 bases separates them. The CDR3 holds 13 amino acids from the cysteine to the phenylalanine. Only CDR3 DNA is held: 39 bases, read in frame from base 1. Sequencing was performed on blood. The sequence was obtained from a man between 18 and 35 years old with Graves' hyperthyroidism. The V and J segments used are TRBV6-1 and TRBJ1-2; the D gene cannot be named for sure. The nucleotide sequence reads as follows: TGTGCCAGCAGTATGGACTATAACTATGGCTACACCTTC. It is translated as CASSMDYNYGYTF.